A selection of T cell receptor beta chains follows, all from one sample in a study of blood T cell repertoires in COVID-19. TCRdb keeps only in-frame clones here, not all; method: immunoSEQ multiplex PCR. The sample has over 130,000 clones; about 86% are singletons. The specimen was peripheral blood. The receptors originated from an older woman with acute or convalescent COVID-19. The CDR3 runs from the conserved cysteine through the conserved F or W. Expanded clones are given a class, and other clones once, few, many or no size at all.

abundance: -; v_gene: TRBV5-1; j_gene: TRBJ2-2; CDR3aa: CASSLHQNTGELFF
abundance: -; v_gene: TRBV28; j_gene: TRBJ1-2; CDR3aa: CASSFPDSAYGYTF
abundance: few; v_gene: TRBV28; j_gene: TRBJ1-5; CDR3aa: CASITQNQPQHF
abundance: -; v_gene: TRBV28; j_gene: TRBJ1-1; CDR3aa: CASSSWDRGETEAFF
abundance: few; v_gene: TRBV28; j_gene: TRBJ1-6; CDR3aa: CASSLPAGTGTSPLHF
abundance: -; v_gene: TRBV4-2; j_gene: TRBJ1-1; CDR3aa: CASSEGAGGPEAFF
abundance: -; v_gene: TRBV9; j_gene: TRBJ2-3; CDR3aa: CASSGSSASGSADTQYF
abundance: -; v_gene: TRBV28; j_gene: TRBJ2-7; CDR3aa: CATAQGSSEQYF
abundance: -; v_gene: TRBV28; j_gene: TRBJ1-4; CDR3aa: CASSLGGAGSEKLFF
abundance: -; v_gene: TRBV28; j_gene: TRBJ2-5; CDR3aa: CASSLFSGAETQYF
abundance: -; v_gene: TRBV5-6; j_gene: TRBJ2-2; CDR3aa: CASSSELAGVAGELFF
abundance: few; v_gene: TRBV6-6; j_gene: TRBJ1-2; CDR3aa: CASRRQGVAYGYTF
abundance: -; v_gene: TRBV15; j_gene: TRBJ2-3; CDR3aa: CATGLAGRVGTDTQYF
abundance: -; v_gene: TRBV27; j_gene: TRBJ2-6; CDR3aa: CASSFSLGSRANVLTF
abundance: -; v_gene: TRBV28; j_gene: TRBJ1-2; CDR3aa: CASSVGTSYGYTF
abundance: -; v_gene: TRBV5-1; j_gene: TRBJ1-1; CDR3aa: CASSLGQGGTEAFF
abundance: few; v_gene: TRBV5-4; j_gene: TRBJ2-2; CDR3aa: CASSSGTSGIRAGELFF
abundance: -; v_gene: TRBV25-1; j_gene: TRBJ2-3; CDR3aa: CASSVSGSSDTQYF
abundance: -; v_gene: TRBV28; j_gene: TRBJ2-7; CDR3aa: CASSAGRASEQYF
abundance: -; v_gene: TRBV7-8; j_gene: TRBJ1-5; CDR3aa: CASTSGTGNQPQHF
abundance: -; v_gene: TRBV28; j_gene: TRBJ1-3; CDR3aa: CASSSGTGGYGNTIYF
abundance: -; v_gene: TRBV10-3; j_gene: TRBJ1-5; CDR3aa: CAISDWSTEQGSQHF
abundance: few; v_gene: TRBV28; j_gene: TRBJ2-7; CDR3aa: CASSLLGRGTYEQYF
abundance: -; v_gene: TRBV29-1; j_gene: TRBJ1-1; CDR3aa: CSGGQAEAEAFF
abundance: -; v_gene: TRBV7-9; j_gene: TRBJ2-2; CDR3aa: CASSFQAGELFF
abundance: -; v_gene: TRBV3-1/TRBV3-2; j_gene: TRBJ2-5; CDR3aa: CASSPASGRGGETQYF
abundance: once; v_gene: TRBV7-9; j_gene: TRBJ2-2; CDR3aa: CASSFSSGELFF
abundance: -; v_gene: TRBV19; j_gene: TRBJ1-1; CDR3aa: CASSITGEAFF
abundance: -; v_gene: TRBV18; j_gene: TRBJ1-2; CDR3aa: CASSLNAGSNYGYTF
abundance: -; v_gene: TRBV11-3; j_gene: TRBJ2-7; CDR3aa: CASSLGWGGEQYF
abundance: -; v_gene: TRBV28; j_gene: TRBJ1-1; CDR3aa: CASSLTVRNTEAFF
abundance: -; v_gene: TRBV9; j_gene: TRBJ2-1; CDR3aa: CASATGGFYNEQFF
abundance: few; v_gene: TRBV5-1; j_gene: TRBJ1-1; CDR3aa: CASSEGTAEAFF
abundance: few; v_gene: TRBV30; j_gene: TRBJ1-5; CDR3aa: CAWSVAGGALDQPQHF
abundance: -; v_gene: TRBV11-3; j_gene: TRBJ2-7; CDR3aa: CASSLTRGSYEQYF
abundance: -; v_gene: TRBV29-1; j_gene: TRBJ2-1; CDR3aa: CSVGGGGNTYNEQFF